This TCR beta chain was observed in a study of siplizumab effects on memory and regulatory T cells (dated by TCRdb to the late 2010s). In terms of the full investigation: The study examined how the anti-CD2 antibody siplizumab affects alloreactive T-cell subsets in allogeneic mixed lymphocyte reactions built from human PBMCs.

Library creation used the immunoSEQ multiplex PCR assay. Some 9.9 x 10^4 TCR templates per sample were assayed by the deep sequencing platform. Genomic DNA extracted from sorted T cells was used for TCRbeta CDR3 sequencing. Under the source paper's analysis protocol: The R programming language was used for clonal analysis of TCRbeta CDR3 data. Alloreactive CD4+ and CD8+ clones were defined by comparing unstimulated samples with post-reaction CFSE-low samples. Regulatory or non-regulatory origin of alloreactive CD4+ clones was assigned by matching sequences to the sorted unstimulated Treg and non-Treg repertoires. Entries here come from immuneACCESS through TCRdb and include only in-frame sequences with V and J called. Some clones fail to appear in such tables; in the studies checked, an unresolved V gene covers under half of the shortfall, and the cause of the remainder is unknown. Clonal size and the V and J genes are those of that table, whereas D and trimming came from the DNA. In this sample the table shows approximately 94,000 clones, around 95% of which occur a single time. The leading ten clones occupy 0.03% to 0.035% of the sample.

Unstimulated CD4+ memory cells were also sequenced in three donor pairs, together with CD4+ naive, CD8+ TEMRA, CD8+ naive and CD8+ effector memory subsets. TCRbeta CDR3 sequencing was performed on sorted unstimulated T cells and on proliferating T cells recovered from mixed lymphocyte reactions. Fresh whole blood from around 11 HLA-typed healthy donors was used to isolate PBMCs. What the research found in general, with its limitations: Siplizumab significantly lowered the cumulative frequency of alloreactive sequences that could be traced to unstimulated CD4+ memory T cells. Because sequences below about 10^-5 frequency were poorly captured, only a minor fraction of alloreactive clones could be mapped to unstimulated subsets. Roughly 75-95% of proliferating CD4+ or CD8+ clones could not be assigned a naive or memory phenotype. Greater diversity appeared to be present in unstimulated naive T cells than in memory T cells, and a substantial contribution to the alloresponse seemed to be made by naive cells. Of the alloreactive CD4+ clones that could be mapped, the Treg-derived share averaged approximately 67% with siplizumab compared with about 27% in control reactions. The suppressive function of proliferating Tregs from siplizumab cultures was not functionally confirmed.

The germline V gene encodes CDR1 MGHRA and CDR2 YSYEKL. Relative to germline, V is missing 0 bases and J is missing 6 bases, with 8 bases of the junction outside any gene match. The CDR3 has 18 amino acids, counting the end cysteine and phenylalanine. Only the CDR3 DNA stays, 54 bases, in frame from base 1. Details on this clone: What antigen it recognizes has not been identified. No clone much larger than this one lies a single base away; base qualities are absent.

The specimen was naive CD4+ T cells sorted from blood. The sample's cell subset or site, from its label and the paper: unstimulated naive T cells. This receptor was taken from a human donor in good health. Recombination connected TRBV4-1 to TRBJ2-7; 16 bases in the middle match TRBD2. The CDR3 region reads CASSQDLGTSGGAREQYF. The nucleotides are TGCGCCAGCAGCCAAGATCTTGGGACTAGCGGGGGGGCCCGCGAGCAGTACTTC.